Sequencing of this T cell receptor beta chain was carried out in a study of blood T cell repertoires in COVID-19. V dropped 6 bases and J dropped 4; count of bases not matched to a gene: 5. Germline-derived CDR1 and CDR2 are MNHEY and SVGEGT. This CDR3 has 15 residues. Here immunoSEQ multiplex PCR was the method, and the copy in TCRdb shows in-frame clones only, minus some. The sample lists fewer than 250,000 clones, approximately 90% seen once, with 2% to 3% in the top ten. Material for sequencing was peripheral blood. This chain connects TRBV6-2 or TRBV6-3 to TRBJ2-1, with TRBD2 identical over 11 bases. The TCR was taken from a man aged 25-45 years with COVID-19, enrolled during active disease. CDR3 in DNA: TGTGCCAGCAGCCTACTAGCGGGGGTTTACAATGAGCAGTTCTTC. It yields the protein CASSLLAGVYNEQFF.